The clone carrying this TCR beta chain was found many times. Its specificity is unknown. This sample stems from a study of T-cell reconstitution after alpha-beta-depleted transplantation in children. The CDR3 has 15 amino acids. J gave up 1 base and V 0 bases, and 4 bases lay outside the gene matches. Germline V CDR1 and CDR2: SGHRS, YFSETQ. Findings and caveats of the study: After transplant, high TCRbeta diversity at day 60 in some patients arose from surviving recipient T cells and thymic progenitors. Reported findings indicate that, about two months after transplant, alpha-beta T cells came from several hundred expanded clones, which were derived from non-depleted graft cells. T cells produced anew were the main source of T-cell counts and diversity one year after transplant.

Unique molecular identifiers were built into the TCRbeta library. TCRdb analysed the PCR reads with MiXCR anew, one entry per CDR3 protein. The data hold about 200,000 distinct CDR3 sequences, with approximately 6.9% observed a single time. The J gene is TRBJ2-7, the V gene TRBV5-1, with TRBD1 matching over 7 bases. The clonotype was recovered from a boy aged 2 to 10 with acute lymphoblastic leukemia, due to receive a stem cell transplant. Specimen: PBMCs, collected before TCRalphabeta/CD19-depleted stem cell transplant. CDR3 in DNA: TGCGCCAGCAGCTTGGCCACAGGGGATTCCTACGAGCAGTACTTC. This codes for CASSLATGDSYEQYF.